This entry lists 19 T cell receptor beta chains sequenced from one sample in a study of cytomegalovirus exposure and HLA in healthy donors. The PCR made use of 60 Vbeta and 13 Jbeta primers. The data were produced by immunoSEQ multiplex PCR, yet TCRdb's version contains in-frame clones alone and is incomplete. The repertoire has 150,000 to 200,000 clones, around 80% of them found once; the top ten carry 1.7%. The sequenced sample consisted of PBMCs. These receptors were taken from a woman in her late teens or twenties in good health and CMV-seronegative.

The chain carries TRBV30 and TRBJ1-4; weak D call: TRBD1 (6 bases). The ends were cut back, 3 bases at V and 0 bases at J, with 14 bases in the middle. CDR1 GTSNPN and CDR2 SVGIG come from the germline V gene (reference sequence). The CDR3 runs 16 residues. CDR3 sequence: CAWRGSGTPTNEKLFF. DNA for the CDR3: TGTGCCTGGAGGGGATCTGGGACACCAACTAATGAAAAACTGTTTTTT.

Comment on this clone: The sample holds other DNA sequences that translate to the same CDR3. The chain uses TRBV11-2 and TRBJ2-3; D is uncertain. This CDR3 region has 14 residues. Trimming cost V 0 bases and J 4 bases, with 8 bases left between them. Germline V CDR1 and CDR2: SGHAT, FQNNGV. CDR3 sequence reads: CASSLDPGSDTQYF. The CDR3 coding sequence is TGTGCCAGCAGCTTAGATCCCGGGTCAGATACGCAGTATTTT.

CDR3: CASSHSWPSYSNQPQHF. The CDR3 DNA reads TGCGCCAGCAGTCACTCATGGCCGTCTTATAGCAATCAGCCCCAGCATTTT. This chain uses TRBV23-1 with TRBJ1-5; no definite D call. TRBV23-1 is an ORF; its function is uncertain. V shed 3 bases and J shed 0 bases, with 15 bases lying between them. There are 17 residues in the CDR3.

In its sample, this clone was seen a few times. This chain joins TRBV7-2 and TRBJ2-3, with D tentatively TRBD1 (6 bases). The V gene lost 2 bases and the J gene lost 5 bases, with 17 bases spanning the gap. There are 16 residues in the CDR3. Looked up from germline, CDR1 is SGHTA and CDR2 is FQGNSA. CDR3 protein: CASSLLTTGGEDTQYF. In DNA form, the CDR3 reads TGTGCCAGCAGCTTACTCACGACAGGTGGGGAAGATACGCAGTATTTT.

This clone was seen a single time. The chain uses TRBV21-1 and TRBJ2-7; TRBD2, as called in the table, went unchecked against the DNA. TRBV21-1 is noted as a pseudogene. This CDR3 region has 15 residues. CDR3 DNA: TGTGCCAGCAGCGGATCCGGGACTCCTTCCTACGAGCAGTACTTC. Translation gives CASSGSGTPSYEQYF.

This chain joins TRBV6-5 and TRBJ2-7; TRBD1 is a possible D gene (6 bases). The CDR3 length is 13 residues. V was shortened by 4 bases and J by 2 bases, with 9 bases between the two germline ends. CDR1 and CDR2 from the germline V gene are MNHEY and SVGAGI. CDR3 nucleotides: TGTGCCAGCAGTTTCGGACAGCCCTACGAGCAGTACTTC. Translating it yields CASSFGQPYEQYF.

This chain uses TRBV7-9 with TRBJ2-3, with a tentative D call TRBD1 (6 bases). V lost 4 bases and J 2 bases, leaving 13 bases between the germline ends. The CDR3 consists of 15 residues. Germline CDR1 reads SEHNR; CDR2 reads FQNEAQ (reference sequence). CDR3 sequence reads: CASSSRGINTDTQYF. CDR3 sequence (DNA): TGTGCCAGCAGCTCAAGGGGGATAAACACAGATACGCAGTATTTT.

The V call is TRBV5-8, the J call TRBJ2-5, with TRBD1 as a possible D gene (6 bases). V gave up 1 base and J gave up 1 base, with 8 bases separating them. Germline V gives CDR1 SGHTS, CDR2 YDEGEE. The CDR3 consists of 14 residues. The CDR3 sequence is CASSLNRVQETQYF. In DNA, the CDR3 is TGTGCCAGCAGCTTGAACAGGGTCCAAGAGACCCAGTACTTC.

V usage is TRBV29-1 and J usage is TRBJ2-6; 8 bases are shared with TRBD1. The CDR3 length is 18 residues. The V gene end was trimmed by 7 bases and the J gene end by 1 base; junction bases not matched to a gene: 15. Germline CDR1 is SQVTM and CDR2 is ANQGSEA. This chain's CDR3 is CSALTGTGLPSGANVLTF. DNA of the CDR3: TGCAGCGCACTGACTGGGACAGGACTACCATCTGGGGCCAACGTCCTGACTTTC.

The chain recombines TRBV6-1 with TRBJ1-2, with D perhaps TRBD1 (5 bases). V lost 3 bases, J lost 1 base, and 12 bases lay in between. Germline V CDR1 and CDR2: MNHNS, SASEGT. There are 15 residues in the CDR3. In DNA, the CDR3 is TGTGCCAGCAGTGATCCGACAGTTAATAACTATGGCTACACCTTC. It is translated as CASSDPTVNNYGYTF.

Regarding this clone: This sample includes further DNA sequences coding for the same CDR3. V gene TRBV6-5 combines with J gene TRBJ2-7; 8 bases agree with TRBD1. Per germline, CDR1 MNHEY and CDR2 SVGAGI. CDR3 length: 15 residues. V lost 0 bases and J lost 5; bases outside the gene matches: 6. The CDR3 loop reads CASSYSGQGAHEQYF. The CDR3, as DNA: TGTGCCAGCAGTTACTCAGGGCAGGGGGCCCACGAGCAGTACTTC.

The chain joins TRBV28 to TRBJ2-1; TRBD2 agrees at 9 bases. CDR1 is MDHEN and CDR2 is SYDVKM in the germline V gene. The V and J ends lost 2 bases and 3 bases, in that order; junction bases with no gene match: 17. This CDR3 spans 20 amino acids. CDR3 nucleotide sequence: TGTGCCAGCAGTTTACAACCGCCGGGACTCCAAGCGGGAGGCTACAATGAGCAGTTCTTC. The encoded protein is CASSLQPPGLQAGGYNEQFF. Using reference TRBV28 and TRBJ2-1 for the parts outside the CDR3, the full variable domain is DVKVTQSSRYLVKRTGEKVFLECVQDMDHENMFWYRQDPGLGLRLIYFSYDVKMKEKGDIPEGYSVSREKKERFSLILESASTNQTSMYLCASSLQPPGLQAGGYNEQFFGPGTRLTVL.

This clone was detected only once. CDR3 DNA: TGTGCCAGCAGTTTGGGGCGCAATCAGCCCCAGCATTTT. Encoded protein: CASSLGRNQPQHF. The chain joins TRBV27 to TRBJ1-5; weak D call: TRBD1 (5 bases). Germline CDR1 reads MNHEY; CDR2 reads SMNVEV (reference sequence). Trimming shortened V by 3 bases and J by 2 bases, and 5 bases separated the two germline ends. The CDR3 has 13 residues.

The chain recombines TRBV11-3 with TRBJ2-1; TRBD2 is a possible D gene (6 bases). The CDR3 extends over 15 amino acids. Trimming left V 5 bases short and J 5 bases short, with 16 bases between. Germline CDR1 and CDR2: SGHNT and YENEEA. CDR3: CASSLPGLYNNEQFF. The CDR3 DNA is TGTGCCAGCAGCCTCCCGGGACTGTATAACAATGAGCAGTTCTTC.

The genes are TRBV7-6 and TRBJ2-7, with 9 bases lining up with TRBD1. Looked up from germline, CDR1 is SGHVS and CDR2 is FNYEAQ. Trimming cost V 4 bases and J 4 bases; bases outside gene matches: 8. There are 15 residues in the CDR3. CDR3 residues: CASSSVRDRDYEQYF. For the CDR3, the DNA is TGTGCCAGCAGCTCGGTCCGGGACAGGGATTACGAGCAGTACTTC.

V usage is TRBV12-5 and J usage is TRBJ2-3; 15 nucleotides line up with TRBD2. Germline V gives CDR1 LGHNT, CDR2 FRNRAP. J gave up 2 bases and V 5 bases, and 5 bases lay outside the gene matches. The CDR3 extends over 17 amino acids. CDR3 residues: CASGIGLAGGNTDTQYF. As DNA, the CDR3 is TGTGCTAGTGGTATCGGACTAGCGGGAGGGAACACAGATACGCAGTATTTT.

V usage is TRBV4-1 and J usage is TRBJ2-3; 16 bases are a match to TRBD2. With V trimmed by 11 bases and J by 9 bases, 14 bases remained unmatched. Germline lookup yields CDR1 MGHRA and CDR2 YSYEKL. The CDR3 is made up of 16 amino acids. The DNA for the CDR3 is TGCGCCGGATCTCCCTGGGGACTAGCGGGAGGGTGCACGCAGTATTTT. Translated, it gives CAGSPWGLAGGCTQYF.

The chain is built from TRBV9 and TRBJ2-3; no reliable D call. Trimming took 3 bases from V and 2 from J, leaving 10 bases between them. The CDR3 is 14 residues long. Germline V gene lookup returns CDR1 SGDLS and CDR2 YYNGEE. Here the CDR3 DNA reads TGTGCCAGCAGCGCTAGACTCATCACAGATACGCAGTATTTT. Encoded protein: CASSARLITDTQYF.

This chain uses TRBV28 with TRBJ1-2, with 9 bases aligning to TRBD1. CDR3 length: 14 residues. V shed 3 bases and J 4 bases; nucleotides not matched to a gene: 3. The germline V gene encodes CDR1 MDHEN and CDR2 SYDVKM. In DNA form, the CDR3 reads TGTGCCAGCAGTTTGGCGGACAGGGGCTATGGCTACACCTTC. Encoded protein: CASSLADRGYGYTF.